A selection of T cell receptor beta chains follows, all from one sample in a study of T cells in Graves' hyperthyroidism and ophthalmopathy. TCRdb used MiXCR to reprocess the multiplex PCR reads, holding one entry per CDR3 protein. This sample yields 350,000 to 450,000 distinct CDR3 sequences, of which 11% to 15% are seen a single time; 28% belongs to the top ten. The sequenced sample consisted of blood. Receptors originate from a man aged 50 to 60 with Graves' ophthalmopathy. The CDR3 runs from the conserved cysteine through the conserved F or W. A D gene is named only where the DNA matches it firmly. Size is stated for part of the rows, as once, few or many counts, or as a class when the clone is expanded.

v_gene: TRBV6-6
d_gene: -
j_gene: TRBJ2-7
abundance: many
CDR3aa: CASSYSGATYEQYF
CDR3nt: TGTGCCAGCAGTTACTCGGGGGCCACCTACGAGCAGTACTTC

v_gene: TRBV3-1
d_gene: TRBD2
j_gene: TRBJ2-3
abundance: many
CDR3aa: CASSHSPSGSDTQYF
CDR3nt: TGTGCCAGCAGCCACTCGCCTAGCGGTTCAGATACGCAGTATTTT

v_gene: TRBV11-2
d_gene: TRBD2
j_gene: TRBJ2-1
abundance: many
CDR3aa: CASSRTRLGDEQFF
CDR3nt: TGTGCCAGCAGCAGGACTAGATTAGGCGATGAGCAGTTCTTC

v_gene: TRBV19
d_gene: TRBD2
j_gene: TRBJ2-1
abundance: -
CDR3aa: CASRPSGRGGYNEQFF
CDR3nt: TGTGCCAGCAGACCAAGCGGGAGGGGCGGTTACAATGAGCAGTTCTTC

v_gene: TRBV18
d_gene: -
j_gene: TRBJ1-5
abundance: many
CDR3aa: CASSSGGTYSNQPQHF
CDR3nt: TGTGCCAGCTCTTCGGGGGGGACCTATAGCAATCAGCCCCAGCATTTT

v_gene: TRBV10-1
d_gene: -
j_gene: TRBJ2-3
abundance: -
CDR3aa: CASSEGSRPLADTQYF
CDR3nt: TGCGCCAGCAGTGAGGGTAGCAGGCCGTTGGCAGATACGCAGTATTTT

v_gene: TRBV3-1
d_gene: -
j_gene: TRBJ1-1
abundance: many
CDR3aa: CASSGRAEAFF
CDR3nt: TGTGCCAGCAGCGGACGCGCTGAAGCTTTCTTT

v_gene: TRBV3-1
d_gene: TRBD2
j_gene: TRBJ2-2
abundance: many
CDR3aa: CASSQVAGGHGELFF
CDR3nt: TGTGCCAGCAGCCAAGTAGCGGGAGGTCACGGGGAGCTGTTTTTT

v_gene: TRBV19
d_gene: -
j_gene: TRBJ2-7
abundance: -
CDR3aa: CASSIEGASLLHEQYF
CDR3nt: TGTGCCAGTAGTATTGAAGGGGCGAGTTTGTTACACGAGCAGTACTTC

v_gene: TRBV5-1
d_gene: TRBD2
j_gene: TRBJ2-1
abundance: many
CDR3aa: CASSSTGTSYNEQFF
CDR3nt: TGCGCCAGCAGCTCAACCGGGACTAGTTATAATGAGCAGTTCTTC

v_gene: TRBV4-1
d_gene: -
j_gene: TRBJ2-7
abundance: many
CDR3aa: CASSPEQGSYEQYF
CDR3nt: TGCGCCAGCAGCCCCGAGCAGGGCTCATACGAGCAGTACTTC

v_gene: TRBV5-5
d_gene: -
j_gene: TRBJ2-1
abundance: few
CDR3aa: CAHTIRVYEQFF
CDR3nt: TGTGCCCACACGATCAGAGTTTATGAGCAGTTCTTC

v_gene: TRBV5-1
d_gene: -
j_gene: TRBJ2-1
abundance: -
CDR3aa: CANSLTQDFREQFF
CDR3nt: TGCGCCAACAGCTTGACGCAAGACTTCCGTGAGCAGTTCTTC

v_gene: TRBV5-1
d_gene: TRBD2
j_gene: TRBJ2-1
abundance: many
CDR3aa: CASSSRTSNNEQFF
CDR3nt: TGCGCCAGCAGCTCTCGGACTAGTAACAATGAGCAGTTCTTC

v_gene: TRBV5-1
d_gene: -
j_gene: TRBJ1-1
abundance: many
CDR3aa: CASSLGRDIMNTEAFF
CDR3nt: TGCGCCAGCAGCTTGGGACGGGACATCATGAACACTGAAGCTTTCTTT

v_gene: TRBV12-3/TRBV12-4
d_gene: -
j_gene: TRBJ2-7
abundance: many
CDR3aa: CASSLALNTRWGEQYF
CDR3nt: TGTGCCAGCAGTTTAGCGCTAAATACGCGGTGGGGCGAGCAGTACTTC

v_gene: TRBV20-1
d_gene: -
j_gene: TRBJ2-1
abundance: many
CDR3aa: CSARRLDRRNEQFF
CDR3nt: TGCAGTGCTAGAAGACTCGACCGAAGGAATGAGCAGTTCTTC

v_gene: TRBV12-3/TRBV12-4
d_gene: -
j_gene: TRBJ2-7
abundance: -
CDR3aa: CASRTLAEQYF
CDR3nt: TGTGCCAGCAGGACACTAGCCGAGCAGTACTTC

v_gene: TRBV27
d_gene: -
j_gene: TRBJ2-5
abundance: many
CDR3aa: CASRLLAGPETQYF
CDR3nt: TGTGCCAGCCGACTTTTGGCGGGACCGGAGACCCAGTACTTC

v_gene: TRBV4-2
d_gene: -
j_gene: TRBJ1-2
abundance: -
CDR3aa: CASSQDWGGTSPYGYTF
CDR3nt: TGTGCCAGCAGCCAAGATTGGGGGGGCACTAGCCCCTATGGCTACACCTTC

v_gene: TRBV12-3/TRBV12-4
d_gene: -
j_gene: TRBJ2-7
abundance: few
CDR3aa: CASSSSSASYEQYF
CDR3nt: TGTGCCAGCAGTTCCTCTAGCGCCTCCTACGAGCAGTACTTC

v_gene: TRBV29-1
d_gene: -
j_gene: TRBJ2-7
abundance: -
CDR3aa: CSVNGLGSERGIGVYEQYF
CDR3nt: TGCAGCGTTAATGGTCTGGGGTCAGAACGGGGGATCGGGGTATACGAGCAGTACTTC

v_gene: TRBV10-3
d_gene: -
j_gene: TRBJ2-1
abundance: few
CDR3aa: CAISEGFRSYNEQFF
CDR3nt: TGTGCCATCAGTGAAGGGTTCCGGTCCTACAATGAGCAGTTCTTC

v_gene: TRBV28
d_gene: -
j_gene: TRBJ2-3
abundance: many
CDR3aa: CASTPAGSTDTQYF
CDR3nt: TGTGCCAGCACCCCAGCGGGTAGCACAGATACGCAGTATTTT

v_gene: TRBV29-1
d_gene: -
j_gene: TRBJ1-1
abundance: many
CDR3aa: CSVATGSNTEAFF
CDR3nt: TGCAGCGTTGCGACAGGTTCGAACACTGAAGCTTTCTTT

v_gene: TRBV12-3/TRBV12-4
d_gene: -
j_gene: TRBJ2-1
abundance: many
CDR3aa: CASSRGDEQFF
CDR3nt: TGTGCCAGCAGCAGGGGCGATGAGCAGTTCTTC

v_gene: TRBV5-5
d_gene: -
j_gene: TRBJ2-7
abundance: few
CDR3aa: CASSARSSLYEQYF
CDR3nt: TGTGCCAGCAGCGCCCGGAGCAGTCTCTACGAGCAGTACTTC

v_gene: TRBV5-1
d_gene: -
j_gene: TRBJ2-4
abundance: -
CDR3aa: CASSLGGAKNIQYF
CDR3nt: TGCGCCAGCAGCTTGGGGGGAGCCAAAAACATTCAGTACTTC

v_gene: TRBV2
d_gene: TRBD1
j_gene: TRBJ1-5
abundance: many
CDR3aa: CASSDRTGPEPQHF
CDR3nt: TGTGCCAGCTCAGACCGGACAGGGCCGGAGCCCCAGCATTTT

v_gene: TRBV13
d_gene: -
j_gene: TRBJ2-1
abundance: many
CDR3aa: CASSFSLADSYNEQFF
CDR3nt: TGTGCCAGCAGCTTCTCGTTGGCTGACAGTTACAATGAGCAGTTCTTC

v_gene: TRBV11-2
d_gene: TRBD2
j_gene: TRBJ2-3
abundance: many
CDR3aa: CASSFVTSGSTDTQYF
CDR3nt: TGTGCCAGCAGCTTTGTTACTAGCGGGAGCACAGATACGCAGTATTTT

v_gene: TRBV28
d_gene: -
j_gene: TRBJ2-5
abundance: -
CDR3aa: CASSQRQGPQETQYF
CDR3nt: TGTGCCAGCAGTCAAAGGCAGGGCCCTCAAGAGACCCAGTACTTC

v_gene: TRBV3-1
d_gene: TRBD2
j_gene: TRBJ2-2
abundance: few
CDR3aa: CASSRAGGYNTGELFF
CDR3nt: TGTGCCAGCAGCCGGGCGGGGGGGTACAACACCGGGGAGCTGTTTTTT

v_gene: TRBV20-1
d_gene: TRBD2
j_gene: TRBJ2-1
abundance: many
CDR3aa: CSARGTSGRRNEQFF
CDR3nt: TGCAGTGCTAGAGGGACTAGCGGGAGGCGGAATGAGCAGTTCTTC

v_gene: TRBV6-1
d_gene: TRBD1
j_gene: TRBJ2-1
abundance: -
CDR3aa: CASSSNRDRVFYNEQFF
CDR3nt: TGTGCCAGCAGTTCAAACCGGGACAGGGTTTTTTACAATGAGCAGTTCTTC

v_gene: TRBV10-3
d_gene: -
j_gene: TRBJ2-1
abundance: many
CDR3aa: CAISAVTNEQFF
CDR3nt: TGTGCCATCAGTGCGGTGACGAATGAGCAGTTCTTC

v_gene: TRBV7-2
d_gene: TRBD2
j_gene: TRBJ2-5
abundance: many
CDR3aa: CASSATLAGGRFREAQYF
CDR3nt: TGTGCCAGCAGCGCCACACTAGCGGGAGGCCGCTTTAGGGAGGCCCAGTACTTC

v_gene: TRBV28
d_gene: TRBD2
j_gene: TRBJ2-7
abundance: many
CDR3aa: CASRSGSQNEQYF
CDR3nt: TGTGCCAGCAGGAGCGGGAGTCAAAACGAGCAGTACTTC

v_gene: TRBV6-6
d_gene: -
j_gene: TRBJ2-7
abundance: many
CDR3aa: CASSYSYGSSYEQYF
CDR3nt: TGTGCCAGCAGTTACTCGTACGGGAGCTCCTACGAGCAGTACTTC

v_gene: TRBV2
d_gene: TRBD2
j_gene: TRBJ2-3
abundance: many
CDR3aa: CASTLAGAGTDTQYF
CDR3nt: TGTGCCAGCACATTAGCGGGAGCGGGCACAGATACGCAGTATTTT

v_gene: TRBV30
d_gene: TRBD1
j_gene: TRBJ1-2
abundance: many
CDR3aa: CAWSDEQGNYGYTF
CDR3nt: TGTGCCTGGAGCGACGAACAGGGGAACTATGGCTACACCTTC

v_gene: TRBV7-9
d_gene: TRBD2
j_gene: TRBJ2-1
abundance: few
CDR3aa: CASSTSGTPEQFF
CDR3nt: TGTGCCAGCTCTACTAGCGGGACGCCCGAGCAGTTCTTC

v_gene: TRBV5-1
d_gene: -
j_gene: TRBJ2-7
abundance: many
CDR3aa: CASSHREAYEQYF
CDR3nt: TGCGCCAGCAGTCACAGGGAGGCCTACGAGCAGTACTTC

v_gene: TRBV29-1
d_gene: -
j_gene: TRBJ2-7
abundance: -
CDR3aa: CSVVYQAGATYEQYF
CDR3nt: TGCAGCGTTGTTTATCAGGCAGGGGCAACCTACGAGCAGTACTTC

v_gene: TRBV12-3/TRBV12-4
d_gene: TRBD1
j_gene: TRBJ1-1
abundance: -
CDR3aa: CASRWGQANTEAFF
CDR3nt: TGTGCCAGCAGGTGGGGACAGGCAAACACTGAAGCTTTCTTT

v_gene: TRBV3-1
d_gene: -
j_gene: TRBJ2-7
abundance: many
CDR3aa: CASSLRRQGTGEQYF
CDR3nt: TGTGCCAGCAGCCTCCGGCGGCAGGGTACGGGCGAGCAGTACTTC

v_gene: TRBV7-3
d_gene: TRBD2
j_gene: TRBJ2-5
abundance: -
CDR3aa: CATAGSGRGTQYF
CDR3nt: TGTGCCACCGCAGGGTCAGGGAGGGGGACCCAGTACTTC

v_gene: TRBV19
d_gene: -
j_gene: TRBJ2-5
abundance: few
CDR3aa: CASSIDSRSHETQYF
CDR3nt: TGTGCCAGTAGTATAGATTCCAGATCACACGAGACCCAGTACTTC

v_gene: TRBV6-5
d_gene: TRBD1
j_gene: TRBJ2-1
abundance: many
CDR3aa: CASSYTRDRPGWGNEQFF
CDR3nt: TGTGCCAGCAGTTACACCCGGGACAGGCCTGGTTGGGGCAATGAGCAGTTCTTC

v_gene: TRBV2
d_gene: -
j_gene: TRBJ2-6
abundance: -
CDR3aa: CASMGTGVSGANVLTF
CDR3nt: TGTGCCAGCATGGGCACGGGGGTCTCTGGGGCCAACGTCCTGACTTTC

v_gene: TRBV2
d_gene: TRBD1
j_gene: TRBJ2-3
abundance: many
CDR3aa: CASSAQGVGSTDTQYF
CDR3nt: TGTGCCAGCAGTGCTCAGGGGGTTGGAAGCACAGATACGCAGTATTTT